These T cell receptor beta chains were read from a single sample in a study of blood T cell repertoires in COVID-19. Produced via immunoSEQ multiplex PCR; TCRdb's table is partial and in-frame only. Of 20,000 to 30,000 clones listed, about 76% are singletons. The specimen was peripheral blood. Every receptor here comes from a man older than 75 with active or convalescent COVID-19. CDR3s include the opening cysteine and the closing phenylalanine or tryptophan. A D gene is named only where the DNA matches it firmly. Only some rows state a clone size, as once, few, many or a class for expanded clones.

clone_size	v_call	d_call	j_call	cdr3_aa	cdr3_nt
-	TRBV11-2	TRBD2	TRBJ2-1	CASSFTSGKYEQFF	TGTGCCAGCAGCTTTACTAGCGGGAAGTATGAGCAGTTCTTC
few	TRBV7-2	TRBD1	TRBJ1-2	CASSFYRQGNYGYTF	TGTGCCAGCAGCTTTTACCGACAGGGGAACTATGGCTACACCTTC
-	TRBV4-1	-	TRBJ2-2	CASSQASRGSAELFF	TGCGCCAGCAGCCAAGCGAGTCGGGGGTCCGCGGAGCTGTTTTTT
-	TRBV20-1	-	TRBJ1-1	CSASWGRYTEAFF	TGCAGTGCTAGTTGGGGGCGATACACTGAAGCTTTCTTT
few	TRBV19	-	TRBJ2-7	CASSIWLSYEQYF	TGTGCCAGTAGTATATGGCTCTCCTACGAGCAGTACTTC
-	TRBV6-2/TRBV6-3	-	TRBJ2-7	CASSFPGGLYEQYF	TGTGCCAGCAGTTTCCCCGGGGGGCTCTACGAGCAGTACTTC
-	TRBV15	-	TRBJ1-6	CATSRGQGYNSPLHF	TGTGCCACCAGCAGAGGTCAGGGCTATAATTCACCCCTCCACTTT
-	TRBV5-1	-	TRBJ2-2	CASSFQGANTGELFF	TGCGCCAGCAGCTTCCAGGGCGCGAACACCGGGGAGCTGTTTTTT
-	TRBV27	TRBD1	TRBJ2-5	CASSFWGQGRETQYF	TGTGCCAGCAGTTTCTGGGGACAGGGGAGGGAGACCCAGTACTTC
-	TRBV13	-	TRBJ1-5	CASSLVRGQPQHF	TGTGCCAGCAGCTTAGTTAGGGGTCAGCCCCAGCATTTT
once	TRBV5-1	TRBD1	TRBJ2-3	CASSPGTGYGTDTQYF	TGCGCCAGCAGCCCGGGGACAGGGTATGGCACAGATACGCAGTATTTT